What follows describes a single TCR beta chain. Source study methods: Estimation of nucleated cell counts was performed using reference gene primer amplification. Measured with immunoSEQ multiplex PCR; TCRdb has only the in-frame clones, and not every one. Clone size and V and J calls were adopted from that table, with D and trimming inferred from the DNA. The data contain 110,000 or so clones, roughly 88% of them singletons. The data were taken from a study of blood T cell repertoires in COVID-19. Across the whole study: Material from acute and convalescent COVID-19 was sourced from the United States, Italy and Spain. Sample material is recorded as cDNA or gDNA derived from T cells, B-cell-depleted T cells, or PBMCs.

V gave up 3 bases and J gave up 2 bases; unmatched junction bases: 7. Germline V gives CDR1 SGDLS, CDR2 YYNGEE. CDR3 size: 16 residues. Sequenced sample: peripheral blood. This receptor was identified in a woman aged 70-85 years who had recovered from COVID-19. This chain links TRBV9 with TRBJ2-4, with 8 bases matching TRBD2. Here the CDR3 reads CASSAVGGGPKNIQYF. For the CDR3, the DNA is TGTGCCAGCAGCGCCGTCGGGGGGGGCCCCAAAAACATTCAGTACTTC.